Described below is a single TCR beta chain sequence and its context. What it binds is unknown. This sample is part of a study of Ad26.COV2.S vaccination and SARS-CoV-2 variants. On the study more broadly: Recipients of Ad26.COV2.S got it intramuscularly, once or twice 56 days apart.

As to treatment: about 20 received Ad26.COV2.S at low or high dose, single or two shots; roughly five received placebo; per-sample allocation not given. Specimen acquisition occurred on day 63 following the initial vaccine or placebo injection. Aged 18-55 years, donor was enrolled in Boston in about 2020. Findings of the study overall: Post-vaccination breadth of spike-specific CD8+ and CD4+ T cell responses was reportedly substantial.

Assay used: immunoSEQ multiplex PCR; TCRdb lists only in-frame clones, some missing. The data show approximately 400,000 clones, 70% to 90% seen once. Germline V lookup: CDR1 MNHEY, CDR2 SMNVEV (reference sequence). The length of the CDR3 is 15 residues. Trimming cost V 5 bases and J 2 bases; bases outside gene matches: 5. The sequencing here drew on peripheral blood, taken in a trial of Ad26.COV2.S vaccine versus placebo. This chain joins TRBV27 and TRBJ2-3, with 9 positions matching TRBD1. The source of this sequence is a person aged 18-60 years who received the Ad26.COV2.S COVID-19 vaccine or a placebo. The CDR3 nucleotides read TGTGCCAGCAGTCCCTGGGACAGGGTCACAGATACGCAGTATTTT. Amino acid sequence: CASSPWDRVTDTQYF.